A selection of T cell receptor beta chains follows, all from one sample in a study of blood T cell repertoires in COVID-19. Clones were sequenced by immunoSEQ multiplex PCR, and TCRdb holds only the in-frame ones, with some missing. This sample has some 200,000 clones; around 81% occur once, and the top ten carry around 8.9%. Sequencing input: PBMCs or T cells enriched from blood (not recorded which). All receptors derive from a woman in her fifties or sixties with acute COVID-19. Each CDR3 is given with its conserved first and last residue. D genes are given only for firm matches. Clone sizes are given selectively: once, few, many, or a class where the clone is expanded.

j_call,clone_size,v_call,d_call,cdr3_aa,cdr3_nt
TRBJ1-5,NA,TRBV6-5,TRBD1,CASSPTGGGNQPQHF,TGTGCCAGCAGTCCAACAGGGGGCGGGAATCAGCCCCAGCATTTT
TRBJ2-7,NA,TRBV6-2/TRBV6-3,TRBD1,CASSSPGQGFSYEQYF,TGTGCCAGCAGCTCCCCGGGACAGGGTTTTTCCTACGAGCAGTACTTC
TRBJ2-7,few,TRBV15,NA,CATSRETGRYEQYF,TGTGCCACCAGCAGAGAGACAGGGAGGTACGAGCAGTACTTC
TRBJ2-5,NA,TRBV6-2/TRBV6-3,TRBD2,CASSYNGLADRQETQYF,TGTGCCAGCAGTTACAACGGACTAGCGGATAGGCAAGAGACCCAGTACTTC
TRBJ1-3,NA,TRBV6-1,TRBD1,CASSERTRQGIGNTIYF,TGTGCCAGCAGTGAACGAACCCGACAGGGGATAGGAAACACCATATATTTT
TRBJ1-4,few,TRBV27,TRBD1,CASSGTGQNEKLFF,TGTGCCAGCAGCGGGACAGGGCAAAATGAAAAACTGTTTTTT
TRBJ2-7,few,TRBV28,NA,CASSFSGAYEQYF,TGTGCCAGCAGTTTCTCCGGAGCCTACGAGCAGTACTTC
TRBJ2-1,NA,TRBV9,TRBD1,CASSVAGQGLTEQFF,TGTGCCAGCAGCGTAGCGGGACAGGGGCTTACCGAGCAGTTCTTC
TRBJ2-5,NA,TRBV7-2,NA,CASSLDRGETQYF,TGTGCCAGCAGCTTAGATAGGGGAGAGACCCAGTACTTC
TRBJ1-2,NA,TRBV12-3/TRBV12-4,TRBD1,CASSRGQGLGYTF,TGTGCCAGCAGCCGGGGACAGGGATTGGGCTACACCTTC
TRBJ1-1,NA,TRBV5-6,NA,CASSLYNRPGAEAFF,TGTGCCAGCAGCTTGTACAACAGGCCTGGGGCTGAAGCTTTCTTT
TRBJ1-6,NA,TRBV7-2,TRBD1,CASGTAGNSPLHF,TGTGCCAGTGGGACAGCTGGTAATTCACCCCTCCACTTT
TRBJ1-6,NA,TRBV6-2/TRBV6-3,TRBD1,CASSKGQDHPNLHF,TGTGCCAGCAGCAAGGGACAGGACCATCCCAACCTCCACTTT
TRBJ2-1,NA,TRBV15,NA,CATSRDRSSYNEQFF,TGTGCCACCAGCAGAGATCGTAGCTCCTACAATGAGCAGTTCTTC
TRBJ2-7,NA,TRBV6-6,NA,CASTIQGSDYEQYF,TGTGCCAGCACTATACAGGGATCGGACTACGAGCAGTACTTC
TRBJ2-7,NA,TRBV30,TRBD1,CAWRAPGTGYLYEQYF,TGTGCCTGGAGGGCGCCCGGGACAGGCTATTTATACGAGCAGTACTTC
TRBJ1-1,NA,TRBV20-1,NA,CSATDGQRAFF,TGCAGTGCCACGGACGGACAACGGGCTTTCTTT
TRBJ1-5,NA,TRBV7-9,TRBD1,CASSGDRGGNQPQHF,TGTGCCAGCAGCGGGGACAGGGGAGGCAATCAGCCCCAGCATTTT
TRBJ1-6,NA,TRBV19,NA,CASSRGDSYNSPLHF,TGTGCCAGTAGTCGGGGGGACTCCTATAATTCACCCCTCCACTTT
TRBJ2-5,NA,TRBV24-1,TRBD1,CATSRQGARETQYF,TGTGCCACCAGTCGACAGGGGGCGCGTGAGACCCAGTACTTC
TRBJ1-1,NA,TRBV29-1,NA,CSPHKNTEAFF,TGCAGCCCCCACAAGAACACTGAAGCTTTCTTT
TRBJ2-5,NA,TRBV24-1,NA,CATSEGHRETQYF,TGTGCCACCAGTGAGGGGCACAGGGAGACCCAGTACTTC
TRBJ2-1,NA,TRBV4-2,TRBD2,CASSHGTSGTNNEQFF,TGTGCCAGCAGCCACGGGACTAGCGGGACAAACAATGAGCAGTTCTTC
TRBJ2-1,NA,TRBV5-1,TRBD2,CASSFGTRGNEQFF,TGCGCCAGCAGCTTCGGGACTAGGGGGAATGAGCAGTTCTTC
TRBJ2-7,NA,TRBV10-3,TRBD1,CAISEEGAHEQYF,TGTGCCATCAGTGAGGAGGGGGCTCACGAGCAGTACTTC
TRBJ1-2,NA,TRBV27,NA,CASTPRTGVGYTF,TGTGCCAGCACCCCCAGGACGGGAGTTGGCTACACCTTC
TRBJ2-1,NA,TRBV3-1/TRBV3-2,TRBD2,CASSQIPVTHQGRGVTVDEQFF,TGTGCCAGCAGCCAAATCCCAGTGACCCATCAGGGGCGGGGGGTTACCGTGGATGAGCAGTTCTTC
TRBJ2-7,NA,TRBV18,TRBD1,CASSPGTVSYEQYF,TGTGCCAGCTCGCCAGGGACAGTATCCTACGAGCAGTACTTC
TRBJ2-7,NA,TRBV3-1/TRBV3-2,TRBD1,CASSRGTAANSYEQYF,TGTGCCAGCAGCCGAGGGACAGCTGCTAACTCCTACGAGCAGTACTTC
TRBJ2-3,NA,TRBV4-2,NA,CASSQDPMFRTDTQYF,TGTGCCAGCAGCCAAGACCCAATGTTCCGCACAGATACGCAGTATTTT
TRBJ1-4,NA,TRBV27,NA,CASSFGDRQEKLFF,TGTGCCAGCAGTTTCGGCGACAGGCAAGAAAAACTGTTTTTT
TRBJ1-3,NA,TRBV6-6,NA,CASSNTGNTIYF,TGTGCCAGCAGTAACACAGGAAACACCATATATTTT
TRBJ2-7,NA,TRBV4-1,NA,CASSQLLSAGISPYEQYF,TGCGCCAGCAGCCAACTATTATCGGCAGGGATAAGTCCCTACGAGCAGTACTTC
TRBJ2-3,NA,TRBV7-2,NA,CASSLAGQRTDTQYF,TGTGCCAGCAGCTTAGCTGGGCAACGGACAGATACGCAGTATTTT
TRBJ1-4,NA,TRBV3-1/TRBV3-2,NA,CASSQLQGTSLFF,TGTGCCAGCAGCCAGCTTCAGGGGACTAGTCTGTTTTTT
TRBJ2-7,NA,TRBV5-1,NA,CASSWTTGHGSYEQYF,TGCGCCAGCAGCTGGACGACAGGCCACGGGTCCTACGAGCAGTACTTC
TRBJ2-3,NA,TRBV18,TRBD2,CASSLTRGGTDTQYF,TGTGCCAGCTCACTGACTCGGGGGGGCACAGATACGCAGTATTTT
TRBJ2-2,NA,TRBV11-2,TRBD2,CASSLAPQPGGPAGELFF,TGTGCCAGCAGCTTAGCTCCCCAACCGGGGGGGCCGGCCGGGGAGCTGTTTTTT
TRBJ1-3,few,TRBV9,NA,CASSVAGDPRAWGNTIYF,TGTGCCAGCAGCGTAGCGGGGGATCCTCGGGCGTGGGGAAACACCATATATTTT
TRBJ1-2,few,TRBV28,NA,CASTVQMNYGYTF,TGTGCCAGCACCGTACAAATGAACTATGGCTACACCTTC
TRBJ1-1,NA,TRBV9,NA,CASSVSPNTEAFF,TGTGCCAGCAGCGTAAGCCCGAACACTGAAGCTTTCTTT
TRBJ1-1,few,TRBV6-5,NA,CASSYSIQGTEAFF,TGTGCCAGCAGTTACTCGATCCAGGGCACTGAAGCTTTCTTT